This T cell receptor beta chain was sequenced in a study of blood T cell repertoires in COVID-19. Generated by immunoSEQ multiplex PCR, the TCRdb table keeps only in-frame clones and is missing some. The sample has about 95,000 clones; 81% are singletons. CDR1 and CDR2 from the germline V gene are LGHDT and YNNKEL (reference sequence). CDR3 length equals 15 residues. Trimming at V came to 3 bases and at J to 4 bases, leaving 3 bases not matched to a gene. The rearrangement links TRBV3-1 (or the pseudogene TRBV3-2) to TRBJ1-6; TRBD1 matches 7 bases. The receptor's source is a man older than 75 with active or convalescent COVID-19. The specimen sequenced was peripheral blood. The CDR3 sequence: CASSQMTGYNSPLHF. The CDR3 DNA is TGTGCCAGCAGCCAGATGACAGGGTATAATTCACCCCTCCACTTT.